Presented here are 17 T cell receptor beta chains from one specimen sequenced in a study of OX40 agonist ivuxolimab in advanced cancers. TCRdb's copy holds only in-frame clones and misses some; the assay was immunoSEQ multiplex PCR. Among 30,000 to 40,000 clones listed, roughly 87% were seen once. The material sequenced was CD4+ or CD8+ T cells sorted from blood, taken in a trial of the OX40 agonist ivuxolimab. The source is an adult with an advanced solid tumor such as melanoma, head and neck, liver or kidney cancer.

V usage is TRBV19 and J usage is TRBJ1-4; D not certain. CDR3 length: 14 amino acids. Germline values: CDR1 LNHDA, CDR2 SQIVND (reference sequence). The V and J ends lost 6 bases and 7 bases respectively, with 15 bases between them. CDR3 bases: TGTGCCAGTAGCAATCAGGCCGGAGGTGAAAAACTGTTTTTT. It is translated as CASSNQAGGEKLFF. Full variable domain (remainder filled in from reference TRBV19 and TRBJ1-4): DGGITQSPKYLFRKEGQNVTLSCEQNLNHDAMYWYRQDPGQGLRLIYYSQIVNDFQKGDIAEGYSVSREKKESFPLTVTSAQKNPTAFYLCASSNQAGGEKLFFGSGTQLSVL.

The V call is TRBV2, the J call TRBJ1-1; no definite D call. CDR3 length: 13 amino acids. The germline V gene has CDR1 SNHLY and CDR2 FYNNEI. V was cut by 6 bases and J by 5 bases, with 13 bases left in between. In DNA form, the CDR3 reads TGTGCCAGCAGCAACTACCTGAGGACTGAAGCTTTCTTT. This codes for CASSNYLRTEAFF.

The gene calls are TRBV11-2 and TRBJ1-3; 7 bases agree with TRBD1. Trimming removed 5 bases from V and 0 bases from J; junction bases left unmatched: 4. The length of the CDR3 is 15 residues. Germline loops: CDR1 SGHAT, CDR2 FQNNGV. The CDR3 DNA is TGTGCCAGCAGCCCACAGGGGAACTCTGGAAACACCATATATTTT. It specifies CASSPQGNSGNTIYF.

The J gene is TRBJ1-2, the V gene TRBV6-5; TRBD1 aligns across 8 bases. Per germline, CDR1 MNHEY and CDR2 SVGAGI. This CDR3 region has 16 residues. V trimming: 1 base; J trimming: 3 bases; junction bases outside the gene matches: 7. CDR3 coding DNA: TGTGCCAGCAGTTACTTCTTTTCGACAGGGGACTATGGCTACACCTTC. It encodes CASSYFFSTGDYGYTF.

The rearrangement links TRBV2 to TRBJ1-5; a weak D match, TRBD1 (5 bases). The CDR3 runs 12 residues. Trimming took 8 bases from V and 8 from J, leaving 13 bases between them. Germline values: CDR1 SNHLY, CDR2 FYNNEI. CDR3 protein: CASGRGFEPQHF. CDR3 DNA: TGTGCCAGCGGGCGGGGGTTTGAGCCCCAGCATTTT.

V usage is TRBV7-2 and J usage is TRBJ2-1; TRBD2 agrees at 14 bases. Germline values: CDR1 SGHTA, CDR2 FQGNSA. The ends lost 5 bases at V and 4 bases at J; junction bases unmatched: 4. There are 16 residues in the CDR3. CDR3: CASSPRTSGRYNEQFF. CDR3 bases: TGTGCCAGCAGCCCCAGGACTAGCGGGAGGTACAATGAGCAGTTCTTC.

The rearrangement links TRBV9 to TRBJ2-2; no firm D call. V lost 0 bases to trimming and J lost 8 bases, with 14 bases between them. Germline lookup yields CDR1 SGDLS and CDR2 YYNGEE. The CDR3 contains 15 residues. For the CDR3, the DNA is TGTGCCAGCAGCGTAGCGAGACCGCTCACGGGGGAGCTGTTTTTT. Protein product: CASSVARPLTGELFF.

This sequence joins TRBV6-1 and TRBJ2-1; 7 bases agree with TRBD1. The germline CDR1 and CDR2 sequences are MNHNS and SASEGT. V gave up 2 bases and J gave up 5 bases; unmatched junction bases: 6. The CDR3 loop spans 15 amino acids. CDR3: CASSEPGQADNEQFF. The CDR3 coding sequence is TGTGCCAGCAGTGAACCCGGACAGGCCGACAATGAGCAGTTCTTC.

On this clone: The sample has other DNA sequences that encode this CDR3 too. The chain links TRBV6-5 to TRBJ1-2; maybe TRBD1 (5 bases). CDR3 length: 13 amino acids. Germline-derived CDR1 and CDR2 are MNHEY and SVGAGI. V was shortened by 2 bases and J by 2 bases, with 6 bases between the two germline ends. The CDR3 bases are TGTGCCAGCAGTTACGACAGAAACTATGGCTACACCTTC. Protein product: CASSYDRNYGYTF.

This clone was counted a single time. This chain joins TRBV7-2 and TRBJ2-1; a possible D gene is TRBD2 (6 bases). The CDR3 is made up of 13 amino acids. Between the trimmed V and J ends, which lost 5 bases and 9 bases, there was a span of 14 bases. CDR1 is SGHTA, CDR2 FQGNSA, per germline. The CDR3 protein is CASSPVVGGEQFF. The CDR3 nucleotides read TGTGCCAGCAGCCCAGTGGTCGGGGGTGAGCAGTTCTTC.

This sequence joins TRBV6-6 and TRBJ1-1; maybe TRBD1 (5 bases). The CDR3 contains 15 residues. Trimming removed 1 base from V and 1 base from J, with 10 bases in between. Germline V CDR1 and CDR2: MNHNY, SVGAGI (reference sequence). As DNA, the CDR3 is TGTGCCAGCAGTTACTGGGACGGATGGAACACTGAAGCTTTCTTT. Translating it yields CASSYWDGWNTEAFF.

CDR3 DNA sequence: TGTGCCAGCAGGCCGACAGGGGGACCTACCTACGAGCAGTACTTC. Amino acid sequence: CASRPTGGPTYEQYF. The chain joins TRBV5-4 to TRBJ2-7; 9 nucleotides line up with TRBD1. CDR1 and CDR2 (germline): SGHNT, YYREEE (reference sequence). This CDR3 has 15 residues. J gave up 2 bases and V 5 bases, and 8 bases lay outside the gene matches.

CDR3 protein: CASSLANGQDYGYTF. The CDR3 DNA reads as TGTGCCAGCAGCTTAGCGAACGGACAGGACTATGGCTACACCTTC. This chain uses TRBV7-9 with TRBJ1-2; 7 bases align to TRBD1. From germline, CDR1 is SEHNR and CDR2 FQNEAQ (reference sequence). The CDR3 extends over 15 amino acids. Unmatched junction bases numbered 4, after V lost 0 bases and J lost 3 bases.

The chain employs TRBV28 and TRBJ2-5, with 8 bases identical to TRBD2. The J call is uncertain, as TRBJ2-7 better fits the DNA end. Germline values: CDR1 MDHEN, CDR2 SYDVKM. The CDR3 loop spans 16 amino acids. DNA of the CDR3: TGTGCCAGCAGCTCGCTTTTTGGGACTAGTCTTTACGAGCAGTACTTC. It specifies CASSSLFGTSLYEQYF.

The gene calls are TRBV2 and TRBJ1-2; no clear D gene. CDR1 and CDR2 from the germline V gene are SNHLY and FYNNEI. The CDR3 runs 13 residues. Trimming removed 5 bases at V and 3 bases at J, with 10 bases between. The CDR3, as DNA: TGTGCCAGCAGTAAGGGATTCGACTATGGCTACACCTTC. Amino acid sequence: CASSKGFDYGYTF.

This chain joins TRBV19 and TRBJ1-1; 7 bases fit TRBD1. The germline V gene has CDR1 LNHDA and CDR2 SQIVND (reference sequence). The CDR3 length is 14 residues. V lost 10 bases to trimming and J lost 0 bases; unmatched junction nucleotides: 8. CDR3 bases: TGTGCCACCAGATTGGGACAGCTGAACACTGAAGCTTTCTTT. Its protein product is CATRLGQLNTEAFF.

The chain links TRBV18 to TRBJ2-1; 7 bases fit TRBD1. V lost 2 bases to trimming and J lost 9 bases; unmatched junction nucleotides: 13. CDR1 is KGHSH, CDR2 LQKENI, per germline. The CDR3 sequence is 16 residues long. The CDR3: CASSPGIRGRNAEQFF. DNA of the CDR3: TGTGCCAGCTCACCAGGGATAAGGGGGCGGAATGCTGAGCAGTTCTTC.